These 6 T cell receptor beta chains were sequenced from one sample in a study of blood T cell repertoires in COVID-19. The data were produced by immunoSEQ multiplex PCR, yet TCRdb's version contains in-frame clones alone and is incomplete. The data hold almost 65,000 clones, with roughly 85% observed a single time. What was sequenced was peripheral blood. These receptors originate from a woman aged 55-75 years with COVID-19, enrolled during active disease.

The chain joins TRBV24-1 to TRBJ1-2; tentatively, D is TRBD1 (5 bases). The germline V and J ends were trimmed by 3 bases and 8 bases, with 12 bases remaining between them. Germline V gene data show CDR1 as KGHDR and CDR2 as SFDVKD. The CDR3 has 13 amino acids. As DNA, the CDR3 is TGTGCCACCAGTGATCCGGGGGGTTCAGGCTACACCTTC. Amino acid sequence: CATSDPGGSGYTF.

The V gene is TRBV6-2 or TRBV6-3, the J gene TRBJ2-2; 8 bases map to TRBD1. The trim removed 5 bases at V and 3 bases at J, leaving 14 bases unmatched. CDR3 size: 18 residues. Germline V lookup: CDR1 MNHEY, CDR2 SVGEGT. Here the CDR3 DNA reads TGTGCCAGCAGTCTCTCCGGGACAGGAGGCCCTTACACCGGGGAGCTGTTTTTT. Its translation is CASSLSGTGGPYTGELFF.

The gene calls are TRBV27 and TRBJ2-7; 8 positions agree with TRBD2. V lost 4 bases to trimming and J lost 2 bases; unmatched junction nucleotides: 10. Germline CDR1 reads MNHEY; CDR2 reads SMNVEV (reference sequence). The CDR3 totals 16 residues. The CDR3 coding sequence is TGTGCCAGCAGTTCCCTAGGCGGGACTAGACCCTACGAGCAGTACTTC. It translates to CASSSLGGTRPYEQYF.

This clone has just one count. The rearrangement links TRBV4-3 to TRBJ1-2; D gene ambiguous. Germline CDR1 reads LGHNA; CDR2 reads YSLEER. The CDR3 length is 14 residues. The ends were cut back, 5 bases at V and 1 base at J, with 11 bases in the middle. In DNA form, the CDR3 reads TGCGCCAGCAGCTCACAGTCAGATAACTATGGCTACACCTTC. Amino acid sequence: CASSSQSDNYGYTF.

V is TRBV13 and J is TRBJ2-1, with TRBD2 matching over 10 bases. In germline, CDR1 is PRHDT, CDR2 FYEKMQ (reference sequence). The CDR3 has 15 residues. Losses at the gene ends were 4 bases for V and 15 bases for J; bases not matched to a gene: 15. As DNA, the CDR3 is TGTGCCAGCAGCTCAGCGGGACTAGCGACCAGAGAAGGGTTCTTC. It encodes CASSSAGLATREGFF. The full variable domain, completed using reference TRBV13 and TRBJ2-1, is AAGVIQSPRHLIKEKRETATLKCYPIPRHDTVYWYQQGPGQDPQFLISFYEKMQSDKGSIPDRFSAQQFSDYHSELNMSSLELGDSALYFCASSSAGLATREGFFGPGTRLTVL.

V usage is TRBV6-5 and J usage is TRBJ1-2, with D hard to call. This CDR3 comprises 15 residues. Trimming removed 6 bases at V and 4 bases at J, with 18 bases between. Germline V gives CDR1 MNHEY, CDR2 SVGAGI. CDR3 sequence: CASRGYEGSGYGYTF. The CDR3, as DNA: TGTGCCAGCAGGGGATATGAGGGATCGGGCTATGGCTACACCTTC.